Following are 32 T cell receptor beta chains from one sample sequenced in a study of regulatory T cells in long-lasting Graves disease. To make TCR beta libraries, researchers used iRepertoire HTBI primers and Arm-PCR of CDR3 regions. One entry per CDR3 protein results from TCRdb running MiXCR on the multiplex PCR reads. The repertoire has 420,000 or so distinct CDR3 sequences, about 25% of them found once; the top ten carry approximately 25%. Described time point: persistent/refractory GD, antithyroid drugs over 5 years with positive TRAb. PBMCs provided the RNA from which the TCR library was made. Sequencing used peripheral blood mononuclear cells (PBMCs), obtained when the disease was refractory, from a patient treated with antithyroid drugs. The receptor set was obtained from a female donor with Graves disease.

This clonotype has a count of ten or more. The V call is TRBV28, the J call TRBJ2-6; TRBD1 agrees at 8 bases. Germline V gene data show CDR1 as MDHEN and CDR2 as SYDVKM. This CDR3 is 17 amino acids long. The V gene end was trimmed by 6 bases and the J gene end by 0 bases; junction bases not matched to a gene: 7. DNA for the CDR3: TGTGCCAGCAGGGGACAGGACACTCGCTCTGGGGCCAACGTCCTGACTTTC. It yields the protein CASRGQDTRSGANVLTF.

The chain joins TRBV5-1 to TRBJ2-2, with 7 bases that match TRBD1. V gave up 3 bases and J gave up 7 bases; unmatched junction bases: 6. This CDR3 contains 14 residues. The germline V gene encodes CDR1 SGHRS and CDR2 YFSETQ. CDR3 nucleotides: TGCGCCAGCAGCTCTGGGACAGTTGGCGGGGAGCTGTTTTTT. It yields the protein CASSSGTVGGELFF.

This clonotype showed up just a few times. The rearrangement links TRBV25-1 to TRBJ2-6; D gene uncertain. CDR3 length equals 16 residues. Germline V CDR1 and CDR2: MGHDK, SYGVNS. V dropped 1 base and J dropped 0 bases, with 7 bases sitting between them. CDR3 region: CASSESPVSGANVLTF. DNA for the CDR3: TGTGCCAGCAGTGAATCGCCGGTCTCTGGGGCCAACGTCCTGACTTTC.

This clonotype was observed a handful of times. The rearrangement joins TRBV20-1 to TRBJ1-4, with D perhaps TRBD1 (5 bases). This CDR3 has 15 amino acids. Germline V gives CDR1 DFQATT, CDR2 SNEGSKA (reference sequence). V shed 1 base and J shed 7 bases, with 16 bases lying between them. The CDR3 DNA sequence: TGCAGTGCTAGAGTTGGGGGGGTTTCGGGTGAAAAACTGTTTTTT. Its translation is CSARVGGVSGEKLFF.

The chain has TRBV7-2 and TRBJ2-5; D assignment may be TRBD1 or TRBD2 (5 bases each). V dropped 4 bases and J dropped 5 bases, with 17 bases sitting between them. This CDR3 is 15 amino acids long. Germline CDR1 SGHTA, CDR2 FQGNSA. CDR3 amino acids: CASSYTLNWGETQYF. In DNA, the CDR3 is TGTGCCAGCAGCTATACCCTAAATTGGGGGGAGACCCAGTACTTC.

This chain connects TRBV29-1 to TRBJ1-2; no clear D. The CDR3 is 13 amino acids. CDR1 is SQVTM, CDR2 ANQGSEA, per germline. V was pared by 4 bases and J by 1 base, with 10 bases between. The CDR3 sequence is CSVVKGGNYGYTF. As DNA, the CDR3 is TGCAGCGTTGTGAAGGGAGGTAACTATGGCTACACCTTC.

This clonotype has a count of ten or more. This sequence joins TRBV2 and TRBJ1-5; the match to TRBD1 covers 9 bases. The CDR3 runs to 14 residues. Germline assignment: CDR1 SNHLY and CDR2 FYNNEI. The trim removed 6 bases at V and 7 bases at J, leaving 7 bases unmatched. CDR3 region: CASRGGTGRQPQHF. DNA for the CDR3: TGTGCCAGCAGGGGGGGGACAGGGCGGCAGCCCCAGCATTTT. Full variable domain (outside the CDR3, taken from reference TRBV2 and TRBJ1-5): EPEVTQTPSHQVTQMGQEVILRCVPISNHLYFYWYRQILGQKVEFLVSFYNNEISEKSEIFDDQFSVERPDGSNFTLKIRSTKLEDSAMYFCASRGGTGRQPQHFGDGTRLSIL.

This clonotype was observed at least ten times. The chain uses TRBV11-2 and TRBJ2-5, with 15 bases that match TRBD2. The CDR3 is 15 residues long. Per germline, CDR1 SGHAT and CDR2 FQNNGV. V trimming: 4 bases; J trimming: 4 bases; junction bases outside the gene matches: 1. The CDR3 DNA sequence: TGTGCCAGCAGCTCGGGACTAGCGGGAGGAGAGACCCAGTACTTC. Its translation: CASSSGLAGGETQYF.

This clonotype has just a few counts. V usage is TRBV5-1 and J usage is TRBJ1-1, with D possibly matching TRBD1 (6 bases). V was shortened by 0 bases and J by 4 bases, with 13 bases between the two germline ends. Germline-derived CDR1 and CDR2 are SGHRS and YFSETQ. CDR3 length equals 15 residues. The CDR3 DNA sequence: TGCGCCAGCAGCTTGGGGCGGGGGGCGGTCACTGAAGCTTTCTTT. This gives the protein CASSLGRGAVTEAFF.

The CDR3 sequence: CASSQEGGTQETQYF. CDR3 DNA: TGTGCCAGCAGCCAAGAAGGGGGGACCCAAGAGACCCAGTACTTC. The V gene is TRBV4-2, the J gene TRBJ2-5, with D perhaps being TRBD1 or TRBD2 (6 bases each). CDR1 LGHNA and CDR2 YNFKEQ come from the germline V gene. Trimming removed 0 bases from V and 1 base from J, with 9 bases in between. The CDR3 covers 15 residues.

This clonotype has a count of ten or more. The CDR3 DNA sequence: TGCAGTGCTCCCCACGACAGGAACACTGAAGCTTTCTTT. Translation gives CSAPHDRNTEAFF. The chain is built from TRBV20-1 and TRBJ1-1; possible D gene TRBD1, 5 bases. Germline assignment: CDR1 DFQATT and CDR2 SNEGSKA (reference sequence). The V end lost 5 bases, the J end lost 1 base, and 11 bases lay between the germline ends. The CDR3 covers 13 residues.

This clonotype was detected a few times. The rearrangement joins TRBV20-1 to TRBJ2-5, with 8 nucleotides matching TRBD2. CDR3 size: 11 residues. Germline loops: CDR1 DFQATT, CDR2 SNEGSKA (reference sequence). CDR3 nucleotides: TGCAGCGGACTAGCATCAGAGACCCAGTACTTC. It yields the protein CSGLASETQYF.

In regard to this clonotype: This clone may be a read error of a much larger clone one base away. The gene calls are TRBV6-2 or TRBV6-3 and TRBJ1-1, with a weak D call TRBD1 (6 bases). The CDR3 sequence is 14 residues long. V shed 6 bases and J shed 1 base, with 12 bases lying between them. CDR1 and CDR2 from the germline V gene are MNHEY and SVGEGT. This chain's CDR3 is CASRPGHPNTEAFF. For the CDR3, the DNA is TGTGCCAGCAGACCGGGACACCCGAACACTGAAGCTTTCTTT.

The gene calls are TRBV20-1 and TRBJ2-7; 14 bases align to TRBD2. V shed 2 bases and J 7 bases; nucleotides not matched to a gene: 7. Germline V gene data show CDR1 as DFQATT and CDR2 as SNEGSKA (reference sequence). The CDR3 runs to 15 residues. CDR3 coding DNA: TGCAGTGCTAGACGGGGACTAGCGGGAGTCCTGGAGCAGTACTTC. It specifies CSARRGLAGVLEQYF.

V is TRBV7-9 and J is TRBJ2-4; weak D call: TRBD2 (6 bases). This CDR3 is 12 amino acids long. Germline V gene data show CDR1 as SEHNR and CDR2 as FQNEAQ (reference sequence). Trimming took off 1 base at V and 12 bases at J, with 10 bases between the two ends. CDR3 residues: CASSLGPDYQYF. The CDR3 nucleotides read TGTGCCAGCAGCTTAGGCCCGGACTATCAGTACTTC.

The chain couples TRBV28 to TRBJ2-2, with D perhaps TRBD1 or TRBD2 (5 bases each). V lost 6 bases and J 6 bases, leaving 14 bases between the germline ends. Per the germline V gene, CDR1 is MDHEN and CDR2 is SYDVKM. The CDR3 extends over 14 amino acids. CDR3 protein: CASSTGPRAGELFF. In DNA, the CDR3 is TGTGCCAGCAGCACGGGACCCCGAGCCGGGGAGCTGTTTTTT.

This clonotype appeared a few times. This chain joins TRBV7-2 and TRBJ2-4; no firm D call. Per the germline V gene, CDR1 is SGHTA and CDR2 is FQGNSA. This CDR3 contains 12 residues. V was pared by 4 bases and J by 3 bases, with 4 bases between. CDR3 sequence: CASSSHKNIQYF. CDR3 DNA sequence: TGTGCCAGCAGCTCCCACAAAAACATTCAGTACTTC.

This clonotype was recorded at least ten times. The rearrangement joins TRBV3-1 to TRBJ1-1; the D is unclear. Germline V lookup: CDR1 LGHDT, CDR2 YNNKEL (reference sequence). Trimming removed 4 bases from V and 3 bases from J, with 6 bases in between. The CDR3 has 12 amino acids. The CDR3 coding sequence is TGTGCCAGCAGCCCCGGGCACACTGAAGCTTTCTTT. Encoded protein: CASSPGHTEAFF.

This sequence joins TRBV5-1 and TRBJ2-7, with 12 bases lining up with TRBD2. The CDR3 has 18 amino acids. Germline values: CDR1 SGHRS, CDR2 YFSETQ. V was clipped by 2 bases and J by 2 bases; unmatched bases: 11. The CDR3 coding sequence is TGCGCCAGCAGCTTAAGGACTAGCGGGGAAGGCCTTACCTACGAGCAGTACTTC. Translating gives CASSLRTSGEGLTYEQYF. The full variable domain, its missing parts supplied by reference TRBV5-1 and TRBJ2-7, is KAGVTQTPRYLIKTRGQQVTLSCSPISGHRSVSWYQQTPGQGLQFLFEYFSETQRNKGNFPGRFSGRQFSNSRSEMNVSTLELGDSALYLCASSLRTSGEGLTYEQYFGPGTRLTVT.

In its sample, this clonotype was seen many times. This sequence joins TRBV28 and TRBJ1-4, with D possibly being TRBD1 (5 bases). Germline V gives CDR1 MDHEN, CDR2 SYDVKM. The CDR3 is 24 residues long. Deletions cut 3 bases from V and 0 bases from J, with 35 bases between. The DNA of the CDR3 is TGTGCCAGCAGTTTCGTCGTCGGGGGAAAGGCCAAGCCGCCACCCTCTGCAACTAATGAAAAACTGTTTTTT. Protein product: CASSFVVGGKAKPPPSATNEKLFF. Full variable domain (remainder filled in from reference TRBV28 and TRBJ1-4): DVKVTQSSRYLVKRTGEKVFLECVQDMDHENMFWYRQDPGLGLRLIYFSYDVKMKEKGDIPEGYSVSREKKERFSLILESASTNQTSMYLCASSFVVGGKAKPPPSATNEKLFFGSGTQLSVL.

A word on this clonotype: One base away lies a much larger clone, so this may be a sequencing read error. J is TRBJ2-5 and V is TRBV6-1; 7 positions match TRBD1. The J segment lost 3 bases and the V segment lost 6 bases, leaving 1 base of the junction unmatched. Germline assignment: CDR1 MNHNS and CDR2 SASEGT. CDR3 length: 12 residues. CDR3 region: CASRGQEETQYF. In DNA form, the CDR3 reads TGTGCCAGCAGAGGACAGGAAGAGACCCAGTACTTC.

The V gene is TRBV3-1, the J gene TRBJ2-1; 8 positions match TRBD1. The CDR3 is made up of 14 amino acids. CDR1 LGHDT and CDR2 YNNKEL come from the germline V gene (reference sequence). Trimming took 3 bases from V and 7 from J; bases not matched to a gene: 5. In DNA, the CDR3 is TGTGCCAGCAGCCACGGACAGGGTGGTAATGAGCAGTTCTTC. Residues: CASSHGQGGNEQFF.

This clonotype was counted between two and nine times. This chain connects TRBV6-1 to TRBJ1-2; a possible D gene is TRBD1 (5 bases). Germline CDR1 MNHNS, CDR2 SASEGT. CDR3 length equals 15 residues. Trimming cost V 10 bases and J 0 bases, with 18 bases left between them. DNA for the CDR3: TGTGCCACTGGGGGAGGGCCTACAGCTAACTATGGCTACACCTTC. Residues: CATGGGPTANYGYTF.

The sample holds a few counts of this clonotype. The V gene is TRBV15, the J gene TRBJ1-6; possibly TRBD1 for D (5 bases). V was trimmed by 4 bases and J by 5 bases, leaving 15 bases between them. The CDR3 has 16 amino acids. Germline CDR1 and CDR2: LNHNV and YYDKDF (reference sequence). The CDR3 sequence: CATSKGFGTDNSPLHF. The CDR3 coding sequence is TGTGCCACCAGCAAGGGGTTCGGGACGGATAATTCACCCCTCCACTTT. Full variable domain (rest looked up from reference TRBV15 and TRBJ1-6): DAMVIQNPRYQVTQFGKPVTLSCSQTLNHNVMYWYQQKSSQAPKLLFHYYDKDFNNEADTPDNFQSRRPNTSFCFLDIRSPGLGDTAMYLCATSKGFGTDNSPLHFGNGTRLTVT.

The chain recombines TRBV19 with TRBJ1-2; weak D call: TRBD1 (6 bases). The V and J ends lost 5 bases and 13 bases respectively, with 20 bases between them. The CDR3 is made up of 13 amino acids. The V gene's germline CDR1 is LNHDA and CDR2 SQIVND (reference sequence). CDR3 residues: CASSPPGQTACTF. CDR3 DNA sequence: TGTGCCAGTAGTCCGCCAGGACAGACGGCGTGCACCTTC.

The chain uses TRBV5-1 and TRBJ2-5; D gene uncertain. Germline CDR1 is SGHRS and CDR2 is YFSETQ. This CDR3 has 16 amino acids. Trimming left V 0 bases short and J 2 bases short, with 14 bases between. CDR3: CASSLDPGRVQETQYF. DNA for the CDR3: TGCGCCAGCAGCTTGGATCCGGGTCGGGTACAAGAGACCCAGTACTTC.

This clonotype was seen a few times. CDR3 amino acids: CASSRGWNEQYF. CDR3 nucleotide sequence: TGTGCCAGCAGCCGAGGGTGGAACGAGCAGTACTTC. The chain combines TRBV14 with TRBJ2-7; weak D call: TRBD2 (5 bases). This CDR3 has 12 residues. The germline V gene has CDR1 SGHDN and CDR2 FVKESK. Trimming took off 4 bases at V and 5 bases at J, with 9 bases between the two ends.

This clonotype has only a few counts. This sequence joins TRBV7-2 and TRBJ2-3; 12 bases fit TRBD2. The CDR3 is made up of 18 amino acids. V lost 1 base, J lost 0 bases, and 5 bases stayed unmatched. Germline CDR1 and CDR2: SGHTA and FQGNSA. The CDR3 is CASSLGTSGIRSTDTQYF. Here the CDR3 DNA reads TGTGCCAGCAGCTTAGGGACTAGCGGGATAAGGAGCACAGATACGCAGTATTTT.

The rearrangement uses TRBV5-6 and TRBJ1-2; D remains unclear. The ends were cut back, 0 bases at V and 1 base at J, with 10 bases in the middle. This CDR3 region has 15 residues. Germline V gene lookup returns CDR1 SGHDT and CDR2 YYEEEE. The CDR3 spells CASSLGPDGNYGYTF. The CDR3, as DNA: TGTGCCAGCAGCTTGGGCCCGGACGGTAACTATGGCTACACCTTC.

The chain has TRBV5-1 and TRBJ1-2; 11 nucleotides align to TRBD1. J gave up 7 bases and V 0 bases, and 5 bases lay outside the gene matches. Looked up from germline, CDR1 is SGHRS and CDR2 is YFSETQ. The CDR3 consists of 15 residues. The CDR3 DNA is TGCGCCAGCAGCTTGGAAAGGACAGGGGGCTCTGGCTACACCTTC. It translates to CASSLERTGGSGYTF.

The table lists this clonotype with a few counts. The CDR3 region has the DNA TGTGCCAGCAGGCGGACTAGCGGCCAAGAGACCCAGTACTTC. Its protein is CASRRTSGQETQYF. The chain has TRBV12-3 or TRBV12-4 and TRBJ2-5; 10 nucleotides align to TRBD2. V gave up 6 bases and J gave up 1 base; unmatched junction bases: 2. CDR3 length: 14 amino acids.

The CDR3 nucleotides are TGTGCCAAGGGGGGGCTAGGAGAGACCCAGTACTTC. It translates to CAKGGLGETQYF. The chain carries TRBV2 and TRBJ2-5; D is possibly TRBD2 (7 bases). V was shortened by 10 bases and J by 4 bases, with 13 bases between the two germline ends. The CDR3 consists of 12 residues. Germline V gene sequence: CDR1 SNHLY, CDR2 FYNNEI.